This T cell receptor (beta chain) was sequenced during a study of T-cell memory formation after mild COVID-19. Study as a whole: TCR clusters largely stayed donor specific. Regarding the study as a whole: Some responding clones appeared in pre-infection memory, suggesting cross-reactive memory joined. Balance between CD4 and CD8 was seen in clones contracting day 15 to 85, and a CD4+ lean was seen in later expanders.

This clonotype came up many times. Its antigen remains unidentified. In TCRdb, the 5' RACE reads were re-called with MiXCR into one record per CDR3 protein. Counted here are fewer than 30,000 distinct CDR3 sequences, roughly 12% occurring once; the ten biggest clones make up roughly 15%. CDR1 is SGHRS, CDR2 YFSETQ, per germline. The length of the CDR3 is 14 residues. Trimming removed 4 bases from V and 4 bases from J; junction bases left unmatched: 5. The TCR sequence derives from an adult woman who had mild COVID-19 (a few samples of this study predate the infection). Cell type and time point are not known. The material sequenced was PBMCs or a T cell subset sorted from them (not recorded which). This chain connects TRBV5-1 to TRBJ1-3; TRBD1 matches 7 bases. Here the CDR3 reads CASSETGSGNTIYF. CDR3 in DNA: TGCGCCAGCAGCGAGACAGGGAGCGGAAACACCATATATTTT.